This T cell receptor (beta chain) was recovered during a study of T cell responses to AZD1222 COVID-19 vaccine. Profiling relied on immunoSEQ multiplex PCR, and the TCRdb table lists in-frame clones only, not all of them. The profile shows some 150,000 clones, just over 90% of them singletons. The clonotype was recovered from an adult in good health. The sample here was peripheral blood, taken on day 0 of MenACWY control vaccination.

Here the CDR3 DNA reads TGTGCCAGCTCACCACAGGCAGCCGGCAATTCACCCCTCCACTTT. Translation: CASSPQAAGNSPLHF. The chain employs TRBV18 and TRBJ1-6, with D unclear. Trimming took off 1 base at V and 7 bases at J, with 11 bases between the two ends. From germline, CDR1 is KGHSH and CDR2 LQKENI. The CDR3 sequence is 15 residues long.